Detailed here is one T cell receptor (beta chain). The table lists this clonotype with a few counts. The clone's antigen remains unknown. Base qualities were left out, and no much larger clone turns up one base away. This sample was taken from a study of blood T cells in healthy people across ages (dated by TCRdb to the mid-2010s). Some background on the complete study: In model experiments, template switching captured roughly one uniquely barcoded TCR beta cDNA molecule for every two T cells. Age-related changes in TCR beta repertoire diversity were measured in the study by deep sequencing normalized with unique cDNA molecular identifiers. Four age groups were formed from the donors: young (average approximately 17 years), middle-aged (around 40), aged (62) and long-lived (less than 85). To avoid experimental bias, donors of different ages were spread randomly across the sequencing lanes. Two additional independent replicas of 1 million unique cDNA reads from the same blood draw were analyzed for two donors (one aged 18 to 29 and one aged 80 or older).

Beyond this particular receptor, the publication reports: Estimates of total diversity based on one million sequenced T cells were regarded as lower bounds and as underestimates. Conclusive comparison of naive and antigen-experienced compartments was prevented by the profiling of bulk unsorted PBMCs. Observed TCR beta diversity correlated strongly with the percentage of naive T cells measured by flow cytometry. Compared with the aged group, more naive CD4+ T cells, fewer expanded clones and increased TCR diversity were shown by the long-lived group, suggesting age selection. As age increased, observed TCR beta diversity per million T cells dropped in a roughly linear way, and a significant reduction was already evident by age 40. Because donor CMV infection status was unknown, age-related changes in expanded clonotypes were potentially confounded.

Library preparation employed 5' RACE. These reads were obtained on an Illumina HiSeq 2500. A second PCR of about 6 to 11 cycles was performed with a sample-barcoded 5' primer and a J-beta primer mix. A unique molecular identifier was introduced onto each TCR beta cDNA molecule by a template-switch 5' adaptor carrying 12 random nucleotides. Each sample yielded at least 3 million CDR3-containing paired-end reads. First-strand cDNA synthesis was performed from all RNA using the Mint cDNA synthesis kit, with priming by a TRBC-specific oligonucleotide. All cDNA was treated with uracil-DNA glycosylase and then went through a first 18-cycle PCR with the universal primers M1SS and BC2_uni_R. On the study's bioinformatics: Each sample was normalized by randomly selecting 1 million high-quality reads, each carrying a distinct molecular identifier. Reads sharing molecular identifiers were discarded rather than binned into consensus sequences. CDR3 identification, clonotype clustering and error correction used MiTCR with a Q25 quality threshold and the strictest error-elimination algorithm. A nonparametric unseen species model with Euler transformation was used to estimate lower-bound total TCR beta diversity. Using fastp at Q25 and MiXCR, TCRdb reprocessed the public reads and kept productive beta chains. Each CDR3 protein gets just one entry, which takes the most common genes and DNA from the rows behind it. None of the V and J calls come from the authors' own analysis; TCRdb made them. A total of about 680,000 distinct CDR3 sequences appear in this sample, approximately 49% of them only once. The top ten clones comprise roughly 30% of the sample.

Trimming removed 1 base from V and 6 bases from J; the gene matches leave 4 bases unexplained. CDR3 length: 14 amino acids, cysteine to phenylalanine. The read is trimmed to its CDR3 DNA, 42 bases read in frame from base 1. Via the germline V gene, CDR1 is LGHNA and CDR2 YSLEER. Donors were 35 to 40 systemically healthy Caucasian individuals from Russia aged about 6 to 100 years. Ten milliliters of peripheral blood were drawn from each donor into EDTA-treated Vacutainer tubes. Ficoll-Paque density-gradient centrifugation was used to isolate PBMCs, with at least 6.5 million per sample. Trizol reagent was used to extract total RNA from the PBMCs, yielding at least 6 micrograms per sample. For every donor, an aliquot of PBMCs went through flow cytometry to measure the percentages of naive CD45RAhigh/CD27high T cells.

This TCR derives from a woman aged 60 to 75 in good health. Here the chain combines TRBV4-3 and TRBJ1-2, with TRBD1 identical over 8 junction bases. The sequenced sample consisted of blood. The DNA is as follows: TGCGCCAGCAGCCAAGTCAACAGGGGGAATGGCTACACCTTC. The encoded protein is CASSQVNRGNGYTF.